These 30 T cell receptor beta chains were sequenced from one sample in a study of blood T cell repertoires in COVID-19. Method: immunoSEQ multiplex PCR; TCRdb's copy keeps in-frame clones and lacks some. The repertoire has a few hundred thousand clones, roughly 88% of them found once; the top ten carry more than 1.2%. The sequenced sample consisted of peripheral blood. All receptors come from a man older than 75 with acute or convalescent COVID-19.

Only one count was recorded for this clone. This chain uses TRBV7-3 with TRBJ2-6; 11 bases are a match to TRBD1. Germline V lookup: CDR1 SGHTA, CDR2 FQGTGA. The CDR3 is 18 amino acids. V was clipped by 5 bases and J by 1 base; unmatched bases: 7. CDR3 sequence (DNA): TGTGCCAGCAGCCTCGACGGGACAGGGGGGTCTGGGGCCAACGTCCTGACTTTC. Amino acid sequence: CASSLDGTGGSGANVLTF.

The J gene is TRBJ1-1, the V gene TRBV5-1; 10 bases are a match to TRBD1. Germline-derived CDR1 and CDR2 are SGHRS and YFSETQ. Losses at the gene ends were 3 bases for V and 4 bases for J; bases not matched to a gene: 6. CDR3 length: 15 amino acids. The CDR3 is CASSWGQGLGTEAFF. The CDR3 DNA reads TGCGCCAGCAGCTGGGGACAGGGGCTGGGCACTGAAGCTTTCTTT.

The CDR3 region has the DNA TGTGCCAGCCGTCCGACTAGCGGGGGGGGAAACGAGCAGTTCTTC. This gives the protein CASRPTSGGGNEQFF. This chain uses TRBV3-1 (or the pseudogene TRBV3-2) with TRBJ2-1; TRBD2 agrees at 14 bases. J was trimmed by 10 bases and V by 8 bases; bases with no gene match: 10. The CDR3 is 15 amino acids. From germline, CDR1 is LGHDT and CDR2 YNNKEL (reference sequence).

A remark on this clone: One end of the junction varies from germline; a read error may be responsible. Other DNA variants within this sample encode the same CDR3. This chain links TRBV27 with TRBJ1-3, with D maybe TRBD1 (5 bases). Germline V gene data show CDR1 as MNHEY and CDR2 as SMNVEV (reference sequence). There are 16 residues in the CDR3. As DNA, the CDR3 is TGTGCCAGCAGTCTATCCCGTCAGGGCTCTGGAAACACCATATATTTT. Translating gives CASSLSRQGSGNTIYF.

CDR3 nucleotide sequence: TGTGCCAGCAGTCTCCCATTACGTGACATGAGCTCTGGGGCCAACGTCCTGACTTTC. It codes for CASSLPLRDMSSGANVLTF. This chain joins TRBV6-2 or TRBV6-3 and TRBJ2-6; no clear D gene. The CDR3 is 19 amino acids. Germline loops: CDR1 MNHEY, CDR2 SVGEGT. V shed 5 bases and J shed 0 bases, with 20 bases lying between them.

The V call is TRBV28, the J call TRBJ2-7, with 9 bases aligning to TRBD1. CDR3 length: 15 residues. The J segment lost 7 bases and the V segment lost 6 bases, leaving 13 bases of the junction unmatched. The germline V gene has CDR1 MDHEN and CDR2 SYDVKM. The DNA for the CDR3 is TGTGCCAGCAGGCCCCCCGGGACAGGGTTCCGAGAGCAGTACTTC. It yields the protein CASRPPGTGFREQYF.

The DNA for the CDR3 is TGTGCCAGCAGCTCAGAAGTCACTGAAGCTTTCTTT. Amino acids: CASSSEVTEAFF. The J gene is TRBJ1-1, the V gene TRBV7-9; unclear D gene. Trimming removed 4 bases at V and 4 bases at J, with 7 bases between. CDR3 length equals 12 residues. CDR1 is SEHNR and CDR2 is FQNEAQ in the germline V gene (reference sequence).

This rearrangement joins TRBV6-2 or TRBV6-3 to TRBJ2-5, with TRBD1 matching 8 bases. There are 15 residues in the CDR3. After removal of 4 bases from V and 0 bases from J, the junction contained 4 bases not matched to a gene. CDR1 MNHEY and CDR2 SVGEGT come from the germline V gene. The CDR3 DNA reads as TGTGCCAGCAGTTCTTGGACAGGGAACCAAGAGACCCAGTACTTC. Protein sequence: CASSSWTGNQETQYF.

The chain has TRBV19 and TRBJ2-7; 8 bases are a match to TRBD1. The germline V gene encodes CDR1 LNHDA and CDR2 SQIVND (reference sequence). J lost 5 bases, V lost 2 bases, and 2 bases had no gene match. The CDR3 consists of 13 residues. This CDR3 is CASSINRGDEQYF. For the CDR3, the DNA is TGTGCCAGTAGTATAAACAGGGGGGACGAGCAGTACTTC.

This chain connects TRBV7-2 to TRBJ2-7, with a weak D call TRBD1 (5 bases). Germline CDR1 SGHTA, CDR2 FQGNSA. This CDR3 is built from 14 residues. Trimming shortened V by 1 base and J by 1 base, and 8 bases separated the two germline ends. The CDR3 loop is CASSLVDSSYEQYF. CDR3 sequence (DNA): TGTGCCAGCAGCTTAGTCGACAGTTCCTACGAGCAGTACTTC.

The V call is TRBV9, the J call TRBJ2-5; TRBD2 matches at 9 bases. Germline loops: CDR1 SGDLS, CDR2 YYNGEE. After removal of 3 bases from V and 0 bases from J, the junction contained 6 bases not matched to a gene. CDR3 length equals 16 residues. The CDR3 coding sequence is TGTGCCAGCAGCGAGATGGGACTAGCTGACCAAGAGACCCAGTACTTC. Protein product: CASSEMGLADQETQYF.

The chain recombines TRBV27 with TRBJ1-5; weak D call: TRBD1 (6 bases). Trimming pared 5 bases from V and 6 bases from J, leaving 11 bases between. The CDR3 loop spans 13 amino acids. Germline V gene data show CDR1 as MNHEY and CDR2 as SMNVEV (reference sequence). CDR3 sequence reads: CASSVSTGQPQHF. The CDR3 DNA reads TGTGCCAGCAGTGTCTCGACAGGTCAGCCCCAGCATTTT.

This chain connects TRBV5-1 to TRBJ2-1; TRBD1 matches at 12 bases. The J segment lost 12 bases and the V segment lost 5 bases, leaving 12 bases of the junction unmatched. The CDR3 has 15 amino acids. The V gene's germline CDR1 is SGHRS and CDR2 YFSETQ. As DNA, the CDR3 is TGCGCCAGCAGGACCGGGACAGGGGGCGTTAGGGTGCAGTTCTTC. Residues: CASRTGTGGVRVQFF.

The rearrangement joins TRBV25-1 to TRBJ2-4, with D possibly TRBD1 on 6 matching bases. Germline V gene data show CDR1 as MGHDK and CDR2 as SYGVNS. Trimming took 3 bases from V and 2 from J, leaving 11 bases between them. This CDR3 comprises 15 residues. CDR3 sequence reads: CASSDPTGTKNIQYF. As DNA, the CDR3 is TGTGCCAGCAGTGACCCCACAGGGACCAAAAACATTCAGTACTTC.

This clone was seen just once. V usage is TRBV7-8 and J usage is TRBJ1-5, with 8 bases fitting TRBD1. The CDR3 extends over 16 amino acids. CDR1 and CDR2 from the germline V gene are SGHVS and FQNEAQ. The trim removed 2 bases at V and 3 bases at J, leaving 6 bases unmatched. CDR3 amino acids: CASSLRTGQNNQPQHF. Written as DNA, the CDR3 is TGTGCCAGCAGCTTAAGGACAGGGCAAAACAATCAGCCCCAGCATTTT.

The chain employs TRBV3-1 (or the pseudogene TRBV3-2) and TRBJ2-7; 11 bases align to TRBD2. J was trimmed by 7 bases and V by 1 base; bases with no gene match: 6. Germline V gene sequence: CDR1 LGHDT, CDR2 YNNKEL (reference sequence). This CDR3 region has 15 residues. The CDR3 loop is CASSQGRTSGGEQYF. CDR3 DNA sequence: TGTGCCAGCAGCCAAGGTCGAACTAGCGGGGGAGAGCAGTACTTC.

The gene calls are TRBV12-3 or TRBV12-4 and TRBJ1-1; D ambiguous. CDR3 size: 13 residues. V shed 1 base and J shed 1 base, with 4 bases lying between them. CDR3 residues: CASSLGENTEAFF. DNA for the CDR3: TGTGCCAGCAGTTTAGGCGAGAACACTGAAGCTTTCTTT.

This chain links TRBV28 with TRBJ1-2; D may be TRBD1 (6 bases). The CDR3 runs 12 residues. Germline V gives CDR1 MDHEN, CDR2 SYDVKM. Trimming pared 6 bases from V and 8 bases from J, leaving 13 bases between. CDR3 sequence (DNA): TGTGCCAGCAGAATAACAGGGTCCGGCTACACCTTC. Protein: CASRITGSGYTF.

This clone was counted a few times. This rearrangement joins TRBV27 to TRBJ2-3, with D possibly being TRBD2 (6 bases). The CDR3 has 16 amino acids. Trimming took 3 bases from V and 6 from J, leaving 19 bases between them. Germline CDR1 reads MNHEY; CDR2 reads SMNVEV (reference sequence). CDR3 bases: TGTGCCAGCAGTTTGGGCCCTCCGGGGGTGGGGGATACGCAGTATTTT. Its protein product is CASSLGPPGVGDTQYF.

The chain has TRBV19 and TRBJ2-5; 7 bases align to TRBD1. The length of the CDR3 is 13 residues. Unmatched junction bases numbered 3, after V lost 6 bases and J lost 2 bases. CDR1 and CDR2 from the germline V gene are LNHDA and SQIVND (reference sequence). The chain's CDR3 is CASRPTGQETQYF. CDR3 nucleotide sequence: TGTGCCAGTAGGCCGACAGGGCAAGAGACCCAGTACTTC.

V usage is TRBV4-2 and J usage is TRBJ2-1; 11 bases match TRBD2. The CDR3 has 17 amino acids. J lost 8 bases, V lost 0 bases, and 9 bases had no gene match. Germline assignment: CDR1 LGHNA and CDR2 YNFKEQ. In DNA form, the CDR3 reads TGTGCCAGCAGCCAAGATTGGGCTAGCGGGGGGAACGATGAGCAGTTCTTC. This gives the protein CASSQDWASGGNDEQFF.

The chain carries TRBV7-2 and TRBJ1-2, with TRBD1 matching 7 bases. Per the germline V gene, CDR1 is SGHTA and CDR2 is FQGNSA. The CDR3 consists of 14 residues. The ends lost 2 bases at V and 8 bases at J; junction bases unmatched: 8. The CDR3 protein is CASSLPQGVRGYTF. The DNA of the CDR3 is TGTGCCAGCAGCTTACCGCAGGGGGTACGGGGCTACACCTTC.

The chain joins TRBV4-2 to TRBJ2-2; D may be TRBD1 (5 bases). The germline gives CDR1 LGHNA, CDR2 YNFKEQ. Trimming stripped 8 bases from V and 7 bases from J, with 17 bases between. The CDR3 is 14 residues long. CDR3 in DNA: TGTGCCAGCTTCGGCCTTGGGGCCAGCGGGGAGCTGTTTTTT. It yields the protein CASFGLGASGELFF.

Notes on this clone: Distinct nucleotide sequences in the sample also encode this CDR3. The J gene is TRBJ1-2, the V gene TRBV29-1; 11 bases are a match to TRBD1. Germline V gives CDR1 SQVTM, CDR2 ANQGSEA. This CDR3 is built from 12 residues. V lost 4 bases to trimming and J lost 8 bases; unmatched junction nucleotides: 3. CDR3 bases: TGCAGCGTTGGGGACAGGGGGGGCGGCTACACCTTC. It is translated as CSVGDRGGGYTF.

The chain joins TRBV19 to TRBJ2-3; D perhaps matches TRBD1 (5 bases). V was cut by 6 bases and J by 4 bases, with 20 bases left in between. The CDR3 runs to 16 residues. CDR1 is LNHDA and CDR2 is SQIVND in the germline V gene (reference sequence). In DNA, the CDR3 is TGTGCCAGTAGCCTTGAGAAGGGGTCGGCCCCAGATACGCAGTATTTT. Its protein product is CASSLEKGSAPDTQYF.

This clone appeared a single time. This chain joins TRBV2 and TRBJ1-1; 7 bases line up with TRBD1. There are 15 residues in the CDR3. CDR1 and CDR2 from the germline V gene are SNHLY and FYNNEI. Unmatched junction bases numbered 10, after V lost 8 bases and J lost 1 base. The CDR3 spells CASWAGGTGNTEAFF. The CDR3 DNA follows: TGTGCCAGCTGGGCAGGGGGGACGGGGAACACTGAAGCTTTCTTT. The full variable domain, with the rest looked up from reference TRBV2 and TRBJ1-1, is EPEVTQTPSHQVTQMGQEVILRCVPISNHLYFYWYRQILGQKVEFLVSFYNNEISEKSEIFDDQFSVERPDGSNFTLKIRSTKLEDSAMYFCASWAGGTGNTEAFFGQGTRLTVV.

This chain links TRBV19 with TRBJ2-1, with TRBD2 matching over 8 bases. This CDR3 has 16 amino acids. From germline, CDR1 is LNHDA and CDR2 SQIVND (reference sequence). The V gene end was trimmed by 4 bases and the J gene end by 2 bases; junction bases not matched to a gene: 7. The CDR3 loop is CASSNPAGDPYNEQFF. As DNA, the CDR3 is TGTGCCAGTAGTAATCCAGCGGGGGACCCCTACAATGAGCAGTTCTTC.

V and J are TRBV7-8 and TRBJ2-7; 13 bases map to TRBD2. Germline CDR1 reads SGHVS; CDR2 reads FQNEAQ. V was clipped by 4 bases and J by 3 bases; unmatched bases: 3. The CDR3 extends over 15 amino acids. The CDR3 nucleotides are TGTGCCAGCAGCTCGGGACTAGCGGGACTCTACGAGCAGTACTTC. Its protein product is CASSSGLAGLYEQYF.

The rearrangement uses TRBV5-8 and TRBJ2-3; 8 nucleotides align to TRBD1. The CDR3 runs to 14 residues. The J segment lost 5 bases and the V segment lost 6 bases, leaving 8 bases of the junction unmatched. Germline V gene sequence: CDR1 SGHTS, CDR2 YDEGEE. The CDR3 sequence: CASNPDRAGDTQYF. The CDR3 bases are TGTGCCAGCAACCCGGACAGGGCGGGAGATACGCAGTATTTT.

The rearrangement uses TRBV7-2 and TRBJ2-1; no definite D call. Germline values: CDR1 SGHTA, CDR2 FQGNSA. The CDR3 is 14 amino acids. The V gene lost 2 bases and the J gene lost 3 bases, with 8 bases spanning the gap. Here the CDR3 reads CASSLPLLYNEQFF. The CDR3 DNA follows: TGTGCCAGCAGCTTACCACTACTCTACAATGAGCAGTTCTTC.